The clone carrying this T cell receptor beta chain was seen at least ten times. Its antigen is not known. Individual cDNA molecules received unique molecular identifiers during library preparation. TCRdb fed the 5' RACE reads into MiXCR, producing one record per CDR3 protein. In the table there are approximately 50,000 distinct CDR3 sequences, about a tenth of which are singletons. This entry comes from a study of early T cells in non-severe SARS-CoV-2 infection. Study summary: The input, bulk RNA from unsorted whole blood, was sequenced, and chains were unpaired. Whole-study findings and limits: Reliance on VDJdb matching favored anti-spike CD8 responses; private and CD4 specificities were missed.

This CDR3 has 14 amino acids. Trimming took 4 bases from V and 3 from J, leaving 7 bases between them. From germline, CDR1 is SEHNR and CDR2 FQNEAQ (reference sequence). Material for sequencing was whole blood. The chain employs TRBV7-9 and TRBJ2-6, with D maybe TRBD2 (5 bases). The TCR comes from an adult who was a healthcare worker with PCR-confirmed SARS-CoV-2 infection or an uninfected control (not recorded which). CDR3 residues: CASSSGGGANVLTF. CDR3 DNA sequence: TGTGCCAGCAGCTCTGGAGGTGGGGCCAACGTCCTGACTTTC.